This TCR beta chain was sequenced in a study of blood T cells in healthy people across ages. Study background: When template switching was applied, about one barcoded beta molecule was captured per two T cells.

Trimming removed 1 base from V and 10 bases from J; junction bases left unmatched: 13. Germline loops: CDR1 SGHTA, CDR2 FQGNSA. This CDR3 has 16 amino acids. Investigators took ten milliliters of peripheral blood from every donor. Samples each yielded at least 5 micrograms of total RNA. Together with a sample-barcoded 5' primer, a J-beta primer mix was included in a second PCR lasting roughly 6 to 12 cycles. CDR3-containing paired-end reads numbered at least 2.5 million in each sample. Each CDR3 protein is one row after TCRdb ran MiXCR on the 5' RACE reads. The data hold around 1,600,000 distinct CDR3 sequences, with approximately 42% observed a single time. This clonotype came up once.

Sequencing was done on a sample of blood. The genes are TRBV7-2 and TRBJ2-1; TRBD2 aligns across 7 bases. The TCR originated in a young woman in good health. The CDR3 protein is CASSLDGFRGDYEQFF. For the CDR3, the DNA is TGTGCCAGCAGCTTAGATGGGTTTCGGGGGGACTACGAGCAGTTCTTC.